The 19 T cell receptor beta chains listed next were all sequenced from one sample in a study of blood T cell repertoires in COVID-19. Method: immunoSEQ multiplex PCR; TCRdb's copy keeps in-frame clones and lacks some. The table shows more than 20,000 clones, with around 90% occurring only once. Sequenced input: peripheral blood. These receptor sequences come from a human donor in a cohort sampled during active COVID-19.

V and J are TRBV6-1 and TRBJ1-1, with D perhaps TRBD1 (5 bases). V was shortened by 2 bases and J by 8 bases, with 12 bases between the two germline ends. Germline values: CDR1 MNHNS, CDR2 SASEGT. The CDR3 runs 13 residues. CDR3 residues: CASSEMPGHEAFF. CDR3 nucleotides: TGTGCCAGCAGTGAAATGCCAGGGCACGAAGCTTTCTTT.

This clone was detected once. The chain employs TRBV25-1 and TRBJ1-4; 8 bases fit TRBD1. Germline V gene lookup returns CDR1 MGHDK and CDR2 SYGVNS. This CDR3 spans 13 amino acids. With V trimmed by 6 bases and J by 9 bases, 6 bases remained unmatched. This CDR3 is CASSWQGAQKLFF. The CDR3 nucleotides are TGTGCCAGCAGCTGGCAGGGGGCCCAAAAACTGTTTTTT.

This rearrangement joins TRBV11-2 to TRBJ2-1; perhaps TRBD2 as D (6 bases). Germline V gives CDR1 SGHAT, CDR2 FQNNGV. This CDR3 region has 16 residues. V was shortened by 4 bases and J by 3 bases, with 16 bases between the two germline ends. CDR3 bases: TGTGCCAGCAGCTCGACCCGGGGAGGCCACTACAATGAGCAGTTCTTC. Protein: CASSSTRGGHYNEQFF.

V gene TRBV19 combines with J gene TRBJ1-2, with D hard to call. The V gene's germline CDR1 is LNHDA and CDR2 SQIVND (reference sequence). The CDR3 has 14 amino acids. Trimming took 4 bases from V and 3 from J, leaving 12 bases between them. The CDR3 bases are TGTGCCAGTAGTAGTGAGGGCGGGGACTATGGCTACACCTTC. Translating gives CASSSEGGDYGYTF.

Here the CDR3 reads CASSLGGLSGNTIYF. The CDR3 DNA is TGTGCCAGCAGCCTCGGGGGTCTCTCTGGAAACACCATATATTTT. This chain joins TRBV28 and TRBJ1-3, with TRBD1 as a possible D gene (5 bases). Trimming pared 6 bases from V and 0 bases from J, leaving 12 bases between. Germline V gives CDR1 MDHEN, CDR2 SYDVKM. The CDR3 is made up of 15 amino acids.

The chain uses TRBV3-1 (or the pseudogene TRBV3-2) and TRBJ1-2; D gene uncertain. V lost 4 bases to trimming and J lost 3 bases, with 9 bases between them. The germline gives CDR1 LGHDT, CDR2 YNNKEL (reference sequence). The CDR3 runs to 13 residues. CDR3 coding DNA: TGTGCCAGCAGCCCCCAGCGGTACTATGGCTACACCTTC. It translates to CASSPQRYYGYTF.

The rearrangement joins TRBV11-3 to TRBJ2-7; D perhaps matches TRBD1 (5 bases). Germline CDR1 reads SGHNT; CDR2 reads YENEEA. Trimming shortened V by 0 bases and J by 3 bases, and 6 bases separated the two germline ends. There are 13 residues in the CDR3. Written as DNA, the CDR3 is TGTGCCAGCAGCTTAGAGCAGGGCTACGAGCAGTACTTC. It codes for CASSLEQGYEQYF.

Written as DNA, the CDR3 is TGTGCCAGCAGCCCGCGGGACAGGGGAACTTCACCCCTCCACTTT. It translates to CASSPRDRGTSPLHF. The V and J genes are TRBV11-2 and TRBJ1-6, with 10 bases that match TRBD1. CDR1 SGHAT and CDR2 FQNNGV come from the germline V gene. This CDR3 has 15 amino acids. With 5 bases clipped from V and 9 bases from J, the junction kept 7 bases outside the gene matches.

The table lists this clone with a count of one. This chain links TRBV9 with TRBJ1-4; D uncertain. Per the germline V gene, CDR1 is SGDLS and CDR2 is YYNGEE. The CDR3 loop spans 16 amino acids. V lost 0 bases to trimming and J lost 2 bases, with 11 bases between them. The CDR3 nucleotides read TGTGCCAGCAGCGTAGCTACGGGTGCCACTAATGAAAAACTGTTTTTT. This translates into CASSVATGATNEKLFF.

This rearrangement joins TRBV14 to TRBJ1-2; D is uncertain. Germline V CDR1 and CDR2: SGHDN, FVKESK. This CDR3 region has 16 residues. The V end lost 4 bases, the J end lost 4 bases, and 19 bases lay between the germline ends. The CDR3 region is CASSPEGPERGYGYTF. Written as DNA, the CDR3 is TGTGCCAGCAGCCCCGAGGGCCCTGAGCGGGGCTATGGCTACACCTTC. The whole variable domain, filled in from reference TRBV14 and TRBJ1-2, reads EAGVTQFPSHSVIEKGQTVTLRCDPISGHDNLYWYRRVMGKEIKFLLHFVKESKQDESGMPNNRFLAERTGGTYSTLKVQPAELEDSGVYFCASSPEGPERGYGYTFGSGTRLTVV.

CDR3 residues: CASSINNEQFF. CDR3 in DNA: TGTGCCAGCAGTATAAACAATGAGCAGTTCTTC. The chain is built from TRBV6-2 or TRBV6-3 and TRBJ2-1; D gene unclear. Trimming pared 5 bases from V and 5 bases from J, leaving 4 bases between. There are 11 residues in the CDR3. Germline V CDR1 and CDR2: MNHEY, SVGEGT.

The gene calls are TRBV28 and TRBJ2-7; 7 nucleotides match TRBD1. The CDR3 length is 15 residues. CDR1 and CDR2 from the germline V gene are MDHEN and SYDVKM. J was trimmed by 0 bases and V by 5 bases; bases with no gene match: 7. The CDR3 sequence: CASSVTGALSYEQYF. The CDR3 DNA sequence: TGTGCCAGCAGTGTAACAGGGGCTCTCTCCTACGAGCAGTACTTC.

This clone was observed a handful of times. The genes are TRBV6-5 and TRBJ1-5; weak D call: TRBD1 (5 bases). There are 15 residues in the CDR3. From germline, CDR1 is MNHEY and CDR2 SVGAGI. V lost 6 bases and J 4 bases, leaving 16 bases between the germline ends. DNA for the CDR3: TGTGCCAGCAGAATGGACACGACGCCAAATCAGCCCCAGCATTTT. Translation: CASRMDTTPNQPQHF.

V usage is TRBV4-2 and J usage is TRBJ2-2, with 7 bases that match TRBD2. The V segment lost 0 bases and the J segment 5 bases; nucleotides outside the gene matches: 3. The CDR3 consists of 15 residues. Germline values: CDR1 LGHNA, CDR2 YNFKEQ. The CDR3 nucleotides are TGTGCCAGCAGCCAAGATGGGGGGGGAACCGGGGAGCTGTTTTTT. Protein product: CASSQDGGGTGELFF.

The chain uses TRBV12-5 and TRBJ1-1, with TRBD1 identical over 7 bases. Germline V CDR1 and CDR2: LGHNT, FRNRAP. The CDR3 extends over 11 amino acids. The V segment lost 9 bases and the J segment 4 bases; nucleotides outside the gene matches: 2. The CDR3 reads CASNRGTEAFF. CDR3 nucleotides: TGTGCTAGCAACAGGGGCACTGAAGCTTTCTTT. Full variable domain (rest looked up from reference TRBV12-5 and TRBJ1-1): DARVTQTPRHKVTEMGQEVTMRCQPILGHNTVFWYRQTMMQGLELLAYFRNRAPLDDSGMPKDRFSAEMPDATLATLKIQPSEPRDSAVYFCASNRGTEAFFGQGTRLTVV.

The chain joins TRBV18 to TRBJ2-7; perhaps TRBD2 as D (5 bases). Germline V gives CDR1 KGHSH, CDR2 LQKENI. This CDR3 comprises 16 residues. The germline V and J ends were trimmed by 2 bases and 6 bases, with 20 bases remaining between them. The CDR3 DNA reads as TGTGCCAGCTCACCAAGGCCGACCTCGAGCGAGGGCGAGCAGTACTTC. Its protein product is CASSPRPTSSEGEQYF.

The V gene is TRBV7-2, the J gene TRBJ2-7; no firm D call. The CDR3 runs to 11 residues. The V end lost 5 bases, the J end lost 1 base, and 3 bases lay between the germline ends. The germline gives CDR1 SGHTA, CDR2 FQGNSA. In DNA form, the CDR3 reads TGTGCCAGCAGCCCATCCTACGAGCAGTACTTC. Translated: CASSPSYEQYF.

V is TRBV3-1 (or the pseudogene TRBV3-2) and J is TRBJ2-3; TRBD2 matches 9 bases. Germline CDR1 and CDR2: LGHDT and YNNKEL (reference sequence). The trim removed 3 bases at V and 0 bases at J, leaving 7 bases unmatched. The CDR3 runs to 17 residues. The CDR3 protein is CASSHAVAGVSTDTQYF. CDR3 nucleotide sequence: TGTGCCAGCAGCCACGCTGTAGCGGGGGTTAGCACAGATACGCAGTATTTT.

The J gene is TRBJ2-5, the V gene TRBV11-3, with 10 bases matching TRBD2. This CDR3 is 16 amino acids long. From germline, CDR1 is SGHNT and CDR2 YENEEA. V lost 5 bases to trimming and J lost 1 base; unmatched junction nucleotides: 7. The DNA for the CDR3 is TGTGCCAGCAGCCCAAGCCAGCGGGGGGGCCAAGAGACCCAGTACTTC. The encoded protein is CASSPSQRGGQETQYF.